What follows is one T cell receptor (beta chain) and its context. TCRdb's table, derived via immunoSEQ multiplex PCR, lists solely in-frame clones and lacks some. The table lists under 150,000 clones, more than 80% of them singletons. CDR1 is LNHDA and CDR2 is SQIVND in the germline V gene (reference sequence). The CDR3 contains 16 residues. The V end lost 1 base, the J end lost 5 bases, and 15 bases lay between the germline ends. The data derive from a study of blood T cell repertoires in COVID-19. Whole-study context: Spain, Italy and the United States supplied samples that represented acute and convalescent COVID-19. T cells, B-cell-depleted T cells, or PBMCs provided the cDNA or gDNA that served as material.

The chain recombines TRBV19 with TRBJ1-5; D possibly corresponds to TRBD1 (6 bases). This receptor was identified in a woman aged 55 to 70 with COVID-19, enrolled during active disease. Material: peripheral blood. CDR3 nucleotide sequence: TGTGCCAGTAGTATAGGGGGCAGGGGTCTCTATCAGCCCCAGCATTTT. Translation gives CASSIGGRGLYQPQHF.